The rows below give T cell receptor beta chains drawn from one sample of a study of blood T cell repertoires in COVID-19. The repertoire was sequenced with immunoSEQ multiplex PCR; TCRdb's copy has only in-frame clones and lacks some. The sample has 130,000 or so clones, 70% to 80% seen once. The sequencing sample was made of peripheral blood. Every receptor here comes from a human donor in a cohort sampled during active COVID-19. Each CDR3 is given with its conserved first and last residue. A D gene is named only where the DNA matches it firmly. Rows may omit the clone size; those that give it use once, few, many or a size class.

>TRBJ2-7|NA|13|TRBV28|few
CASSQQKIYEQYF
TGTGCCAGCAGTCAACAGAAGATCTACGAGCAGTACTTC
>TRBJ2-1|TRBD2|12|TRBV29-1|NA
CSVEAPGTSGVF
TGCAGCGTTGAAGCCCCAGGGACTAGCGGGGTCTTC
>TRBJ1-1|NA|14|TRBV7-2|few
CVCAAGDSITEAFF
TGTGTATGTGCGGCAGGGGATAGTATCACTGAAGCTTTCTTT
>TRBJ1-5|NA|14|TRBV6-6|NA
CASSKGRGNQPQHF
TGTGCCAGCTCTAAGGGGCGAGGCAATCAGCCCCAGCATTTT
>TRBJ1-3|TRBD1|14|TRBV6-4|once
CASKTGTSGNTIYF
TGTGCCAGCAAGACAGGGACCTCTGGAAACACCATATATTTT
>TRBJ2-7|TRBD1|14|TRBV5-8|NA
CASSFRGRKYEQYF
TGTGCCAGCAGCTTCAGGGGGCGCAAGTACGAGCAGTACTTC
>TRBJ2-2|TRBD2|17|TRBV4-3|NA
CASSQDLGGSTTGELFF
TGCGCCAGCAGCCAAGATTTGGGCGGGAGTACCACCGGGGAGCTGTTTTTT
>TRBJ2-7|TRBD2|17|TRBV24-1|NA
CATSPGRTQYYSYEQYF
TGTGCCACCAGTCCCGGGAGGACCCAATATTACAGCTACGAGCAGTACTTC
>TRBJ2-7|TRBD1|13|TRBV29-1|NA
CSVAEQGDDEQYF
TGCAGCGTTGCAGAACAGGGGGACGACGAGCAGTACTTC
>TRBJ1-5|TRBD1|15|TRBV18|few
CASSQGQVRNQPQHF
TGTGCCAGCTCACAAGGACAGGTTCGCAATCAGCCCCAGCATTTT
>TRBJ2-7|TRBD1|14|TRBV5-1|NA
CASSLQDRLSEQYF
TGCGCCAGCAGCCTTCAGGACAGGCTGAGCGAGCAGTACTTC
>TRBJ2-7|NA|13|TRBV5-1|NA
CASSLNRDYEQYF
TGCGCCAGCAGCTTGAACAGGGACTACGAGCAGTACTTC
>TRBJ2-3|NA|15|TRBV7-2|NA
CASSQNYLSTDTQYF
TGTGCCAGCAGCCAAAACTACCTGAGCACAGATACGCAGTATTTT
>TRBJ2-5|NA|12|TRBV5-4|NA
CASSSIQETQYF
TGTGCCAGCAGCTCTATACAAGAGACCCAGTACTTC
>TRBJ1-5|TRBD1|14|TRBV10-3|few
CAISEWAGGQPQHF
TGTGCCATCAGTGAGTGGGCAGGGGGTCAGCCCCAGCATTTT
>TRBJ1-1|NA|13|TRBV28|NA
CASLSRGRTEAFF
TGTGCCAGCCTCAGCAGGGGCCGTACTGAAGCTTTCTTT
>TRBJ2-5|NA|13|TRBV30|NA
CAWSVRKGGLVDF
TGTGCCTGGAGTGTACGTAAGGGGGGGCTTGTGGACTTC
>TRBJ2-7|TRBD2|15|TRBV6-6|few
CASSQGLADTYEQYF
TGTGCCAGCAGCCAAGGACTAGCGGATACCTACGAGCAGTACTTC
>TRBJ2-3|TRBD1|13|TRBV7-2|NA
CASSLDRGDTQYF
TGTGCCAGCAGCCTCGACAGGGGGGATACGCAGTATTTT
>TRBJ2-1|NA|16|TRBV28|NA
CASCDSRTRGYNEQFF
TGTGCCAGTTGTGACAGCCGGACTAGGGGGTACAATGAGCAGTTCTTC
>TRBJ1-6|NA|13|TRBV29-1|few
CSVSDGLSSPLHF
TGCAGCGTTAGCGACGGGTTGAGTTCCCCCCTCCACTTT
>TRBJ2-2|TRBD1|16|TRBV6-1|NA
CASSVRTGRNTGELFF
TGTGCCAGCAGTGTTAGGACAGGGAGGAACACCGGGGAGCTGTTTTTT
>TRBJ1-1|TRBD1|14|TRBV30|NA
CAWKRDRENTEAFF
TGTGCCTGGAAAAGGGACAGGGAGAACACTGAAGCTTTCTTT
>TRBJ2-3|NA|14|TRBV28|NA
CASTRYRSTDTQYF
TGTGCCAGCACCCGGTACAGGAGCACAGATACGCAGTATTTT
>TRBJ1-2|NA|15|TRBV7-3|NA
CASSLNPAGNYGYTF
TGTGCCAGCAGCTTAAACCCCGCAGGAAACTATGGCTACACCTTC
>TRBJ1-1|TRBD1|15|TRBV24-1|NA
CATSDPTGKNTEAFF
TGTGCCACCAGTGACCCGACAGGGAAGAACACTGAAGCTTTCTTT
>TRBJ2-7|NA|15|TRBV19|NA
CASSPTAGISYEQYF
TGTGCCAGTAGTCCGACGGCCGGGATCTCCTACGAGCAGTACTTC
>TRBJ2-1|NA|16|TRBV6-4|NA
CASPLVISSSYNEQFF
TGTGCCAGCCCATTGGTTATCTCTAGCTCCTACAATGAGCAGTTCTTC
>TRBJ1-5|TRBD1|15|TRBV10-2|NA
CASSEARQGLEPQHF
TGCGCCAGCAGTGAGGCGAGACAGGGCCTGGAGCCCCAGCATTTT
>TRBJ2-5|NA|11|TRBV7-2|once
CASGQSETQYF
TGTGCCAGCGGACAGTCAGAGACCCAGTACTTC
>TRBJ2-2|NA|15|TRBV19|NA
CASSIRPGSTGELFF
TGTGCCAGTAGTATAAGGCCTGGGAGCACCGGGGAGCTGTTTTTT
>TRBJ1-2|NA|13|TRBV7-2|NA
CASSLGWGGGYTF
TGTGCCAGCAGCTTAGGATGGGGGGGTGGCTACACCTTC
>TRBJ1-4|NA|13|TRBV19|NA
CATMDSINEKLFF
TGTGCCACTATGGACAGCATAAATGAAAAACTGTTTTTT
>TRBJ1-2|TRBD1|13|TRBV2|NA
CASTPGQEYGYTF
TGTGCCAGCACGCCGGGACAGGAATATGGCTACACCTTC
>TRBJ1-1|NA|13|TRBV2|NA
CASRMDRNTEAFF
TGTGCCAGCAGGATGGACAGGAACACTGAAGCTTTCTTT
>TRBJ1-1|TRBD1|18|TRBV6-2/TRBV6-3|NA
CASSYRPGQGVMNTEAFF
TGTGCCAGCAGTTACAGGCCCGGACAGGGAGTGATGAACACTGAAGCTTTCTTT
>TRBJ2-3|NA|15|TRBV7-9|NA
CASSLAGKGTDTQYF
TGTGCCAGCAGCTTAGCAGGGAAGGGGACAGATACGCAGTATTTT
>TRBJ1-2|NA|14|TRBV19|few
CASSTDRENYGYTF
TGTGCCAGTAGTACCGACCGGGAGAACTATGGCTACACCTTC
>TRBJ2-7|NA|14|TRBV5-3|NA
CAPRGVAASYEQYF
TGTGCCCCGCGCGGGGTAGCAGCTTCCTACGAGCAGTACTTC
>TRBJ2-3|NA|16|TRBV7-9|NA
CASSLWAGGRSDTQYF
TGTGCCAGCAGCTTATGGGCTGGAGGGCGCTCAGATACGCAGTATTTT
>TRBJ1-1|NA|14|TRBV5-1|NA
CASSIGQKNTEAFF
TGCGCCAGCAGCATCGGACAGAAGAACACTGAAGCTTTCTTT
>TRBJ2-5|TRBD2|16|TRBV24-1|NA
CATSDPVAGGPGTQYF
TGTGCCACCAGTGACCCCGTAGCGGGGGGGCCGGGGACCCAGTACTTC
>TRBJ1-3|TRBD1|15|TRBV10-3|few
CAISESTGAGNTIYF
TGTGCCATCAGTGAGTCGACAGGGGCTGGAAACACCATATATTTT
>TRBJ2-7|NA|13|TRBV28|few
CASRPDSSYEQYF
TGTGCCAGCAGGCCTGACTCCTCCTACGAGCAGTACTTC
>TRBJ2-2|TRBD2|15|TRBV7-2|NA
CASSLRSGSGGELFF
TGTGCCAGCAGCTTACGAAGCGGGAGTGGCGGGGAGCTGTTTTTT
>TRBJ1-4|TRBD1|14|TRBV2|NA
CATSQGQTNEKLFF
TGTGCCACCTCCCAGGGACAGACTAATGAAAAACTGTTTTTT
>TRBJ1-1|TRBD1|14|TRBV6-5|NA
CASSRTGGSTEAFF
TGTGCCAGCAGTAGGACAGGAGGGAGTACTGAAGCTTTCTTT
>TRBJ1-1|TRBD1|15|TRBV6-5|NA
CASSSYGTGSYEAFF
TGTGCCAGCAGTTCCTATGGGACAGGTTCTTATGAAGCTTTCTTT
>TRBJ1-4|NA|15|TRBV15|NA
CATSRGRVNNEKLFF
TGTGCCACCAGCAGAGGTCGGGTCAATAATGAAAAACTGTTTTTT
>TRBJ2-3|NA|16|TRBV11-2|NA
CASSQGQGPSTDTQYF
TGTGCCAGCAGCCAGGGACAAGGACCTAGCACAGATACGCAGTATTTT
>TRBJ2-4|NA|13|TRBV19|NA
CASMGQTKNIQYF
TGTGCCAGTATGGGGCAGACCAAAAACATTCAGTACTTC
>TRBJ1-5|NA|15|TRBV30|NA
CAWSRGSYSNQPQHF
TGTGCCTGGAGTCGAGGATCCTATAGCAATCAGCCCCAGCATTTT
>TRBJ1-2|TRBD1|16|TRBV4-1|NA
CASSQDQRDRGKGYTF
TGCGCCAGCAGCCAAGATCAGCGGGACAGGGGAAAGGGCTACACCTTC
>TRBJ1-1|TRBD1|15|TRBV7-2|NA
CASSLGQAKNTEAFF
TGTGCCAGCAGCTTGGGACAGGCGAAGAACACTGAAGCTTTCTTT
>TRBJ2-6|NA|16|TRBV18|NA
CASSPPQTSGANVLTF
TGTGCCAGCTCACCACCGCAGACAAGTGGGGCCAACGTCCTGACTTTC